This paragraph reports one TCR beta chain. A single base separates this from a much larger clone, so it may be a read error. Germline V gives CDR1 ENHRY, CDR2 SYGVKD. The CDR3 length is 13 residues. Via MiXCR, TCRdb re-called the PCR reads, giving one row per CDR3 protein. The repertoire holds more than 10,000 distinct CDR3 sequences, with more than 45% as singletons. This sample was taken from a study of tumor-infiltrating lymphocytes in oesophageal squamous cell carcinoma. The sequencing input was esophageal tumor tissue. This chain uses TRBV10-3 with TRBJ2-5; D remains ambiguous. The end of the DNA is better explained by TRBJ2-1, so the J call may be wrong. This TCR was recovered from a female donor with esophageal squamous cell carcinoma. The DNA for the CDR3 is TGTGCCATCAGTGCAAGGCTACAAGAGACCCAGTTCTTC. This encodes CAISARLQETQFF.